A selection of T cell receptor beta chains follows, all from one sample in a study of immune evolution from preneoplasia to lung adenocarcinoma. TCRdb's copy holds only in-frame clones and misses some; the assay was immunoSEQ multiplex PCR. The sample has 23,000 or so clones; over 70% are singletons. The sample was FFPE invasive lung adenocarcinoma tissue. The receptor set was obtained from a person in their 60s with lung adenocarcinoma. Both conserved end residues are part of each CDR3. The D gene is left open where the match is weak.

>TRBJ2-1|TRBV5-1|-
CASSLVIGSSNEQFF
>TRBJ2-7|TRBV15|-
CATSRGGAGNEQYF
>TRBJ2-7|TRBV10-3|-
CAISEGHATYEQYF
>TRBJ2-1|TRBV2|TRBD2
CASSRLAGGLNEQFF
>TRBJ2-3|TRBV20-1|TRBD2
CSARLADTQYF
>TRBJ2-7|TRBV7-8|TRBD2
CASSLVLVGGTSYEQYF
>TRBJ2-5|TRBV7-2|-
CASSVDRAAETQYF
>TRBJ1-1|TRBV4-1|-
CASSQQGLNTEAFF
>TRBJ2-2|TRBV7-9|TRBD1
CASSLGQGAFGELFF
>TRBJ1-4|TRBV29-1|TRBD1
CSVEAPGQGAEKLFF
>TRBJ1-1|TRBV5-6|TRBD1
CASSGQGSLNTEAFF
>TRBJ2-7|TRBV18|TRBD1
CASSKGQGPYEQYF
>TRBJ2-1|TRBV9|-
CASSVTQNVEQFF
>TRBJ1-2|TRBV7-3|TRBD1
CASSFRDRGRPNYGYTF
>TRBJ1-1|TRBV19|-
CASSLERYTEAFF
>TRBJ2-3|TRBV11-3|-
CASSGGSGNTQYF
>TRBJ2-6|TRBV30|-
CASYFPGANVLTF
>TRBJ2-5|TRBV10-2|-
CASSGGRNQETQYF
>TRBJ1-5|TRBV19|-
CASSVQGTGNQPQHF
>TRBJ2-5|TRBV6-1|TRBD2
CASSDSGRAMETQYF
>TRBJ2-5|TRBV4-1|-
CASSQRALDLQETQYF
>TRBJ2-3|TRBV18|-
CASSPHPRPTDTQYF
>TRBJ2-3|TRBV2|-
CASSLPTGSSTDTQYF
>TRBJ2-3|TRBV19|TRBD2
CATNGFRTSGRTDTQYF
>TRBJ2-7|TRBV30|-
CAWSVSPTPEQYF
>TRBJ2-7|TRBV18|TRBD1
CASSPQQGAYEQYF
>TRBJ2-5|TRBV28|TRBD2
CASSLAGEREETQYF
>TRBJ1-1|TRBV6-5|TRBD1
CASSYSAQGAVMAFF
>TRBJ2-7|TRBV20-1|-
CSTGPLREQYF
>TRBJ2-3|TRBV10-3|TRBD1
CAIEKGTGTDTQYF